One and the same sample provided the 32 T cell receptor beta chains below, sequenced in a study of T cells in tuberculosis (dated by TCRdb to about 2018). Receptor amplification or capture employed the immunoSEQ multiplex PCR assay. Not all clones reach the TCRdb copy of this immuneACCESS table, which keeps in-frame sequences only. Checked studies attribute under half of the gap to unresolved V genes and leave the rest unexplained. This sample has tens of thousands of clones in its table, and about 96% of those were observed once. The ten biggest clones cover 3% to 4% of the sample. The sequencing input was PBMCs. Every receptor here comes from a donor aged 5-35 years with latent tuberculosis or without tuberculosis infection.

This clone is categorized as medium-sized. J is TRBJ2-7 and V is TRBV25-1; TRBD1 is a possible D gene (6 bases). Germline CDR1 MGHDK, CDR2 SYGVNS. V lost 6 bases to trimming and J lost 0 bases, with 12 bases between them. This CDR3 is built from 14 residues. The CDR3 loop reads CASRGAGSSYEQYF. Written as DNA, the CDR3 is TGTGCCAGCAGGGGGGCAGGGAGCTCCTACGAGCAGTACTTC.

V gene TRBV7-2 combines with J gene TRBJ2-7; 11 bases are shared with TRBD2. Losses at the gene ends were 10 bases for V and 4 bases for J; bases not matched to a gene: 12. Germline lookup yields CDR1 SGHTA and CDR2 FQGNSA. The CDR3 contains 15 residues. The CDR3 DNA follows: TGTGCCACCGCCGTGAATAGCGGGGGGGCTTACGAGCAGTACTTC. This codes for CATAVNSGGAYEQYF.

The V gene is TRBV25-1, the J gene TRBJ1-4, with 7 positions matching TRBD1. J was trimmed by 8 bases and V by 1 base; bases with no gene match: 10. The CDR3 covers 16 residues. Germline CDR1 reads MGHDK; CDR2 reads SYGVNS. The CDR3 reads CASSESRQGGREKLFF. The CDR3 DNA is TGTGCCAGCAGTGAATCCCGACAGGGAGGAAGGGAAAAACTGTTTTTT.

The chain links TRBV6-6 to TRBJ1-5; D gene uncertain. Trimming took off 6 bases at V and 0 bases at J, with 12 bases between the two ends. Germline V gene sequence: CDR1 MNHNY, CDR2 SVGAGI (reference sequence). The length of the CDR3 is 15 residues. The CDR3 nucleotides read TGTGCCAGCAGGCCCGGAGATTATAGCAATCAGCCCCAGCATTTT. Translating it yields CASRPGDYSNQPQHF.

CDR3 in DNA: TGTGCCAGCAGCCCCCAGGGGGCGCCCACCGGGGAGCTGTTTTTT. Its translation: CASSPQGAPTGELFF. This chain links TRBV5-6 with TRBJ2-2, with 8 bases lining up with TRBD1. Germline CDR1 SGHDT, CDR2 YYEEEE. Trimming removed 4 bases from V and 4 bases from J; junction bases left unmatched: 6. CDR3 length: 15 amino acids.

The CDR3 region has the DNA TGCAGCGCACCTAAGCCGGGAGGGGGCCCTGGGGGCTACACCTTC. Translated: CSAPKPGGGPGGYTF. The V call is TRBV29-1, the J call TRBJ1-2; 7 bases match TRBD1. CDR1 SQVTM and CDR2 ANQGSEA come from the germline V gene. This CDR3 has 15 residues. Trimming at V came to 7 bases and at J to 8 bases, leaving 19 bases not matched to a gene. The whole variable domain, remainder taken from reference TRBV29-1 and TRBJ1-2, is SAVISQKPSRDICQRGTSLTIQCQVDSQVTMMFWYRQQPGQSLTLIATANQGSEATYESGFVIDKFPISRPNLTFSTLTVSNMSPEDSSIYLCSAPKPGGGPGGYTFGSGTRLTVV.

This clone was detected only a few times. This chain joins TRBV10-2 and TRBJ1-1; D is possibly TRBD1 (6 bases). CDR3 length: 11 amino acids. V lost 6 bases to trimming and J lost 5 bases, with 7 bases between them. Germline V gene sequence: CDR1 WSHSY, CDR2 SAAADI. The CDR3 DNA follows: TGCGCCAGCAGCACAGGGACTGAAGCTTTCTTT. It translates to CASSTGTEAFF.

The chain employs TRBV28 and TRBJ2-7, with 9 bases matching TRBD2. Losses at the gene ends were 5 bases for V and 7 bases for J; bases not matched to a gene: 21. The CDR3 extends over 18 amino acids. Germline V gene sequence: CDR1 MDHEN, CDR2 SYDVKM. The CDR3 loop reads CASSPSRGMGTSFGEQYF. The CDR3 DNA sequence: TGTGCCAGCAGTCCTTCCCGGGGTATGGGGACTAGCTTTGGGGAGCAGTACTTC. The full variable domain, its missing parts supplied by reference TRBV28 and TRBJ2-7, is DVKVTQSSRYLVKRTGEKVFLECVQDMDHENMFWYRQDPGLGLRLIYFSYDVKMKEKGDIPEGYSVSREKKERFSLILESASTNQTSMYLCASSPSRGMGTSFGEQYFGPGTRLTVT.

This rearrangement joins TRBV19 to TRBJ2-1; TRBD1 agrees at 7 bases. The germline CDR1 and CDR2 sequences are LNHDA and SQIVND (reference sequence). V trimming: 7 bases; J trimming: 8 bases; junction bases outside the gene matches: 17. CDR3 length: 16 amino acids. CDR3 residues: CASTDGQDGPWDEQFF. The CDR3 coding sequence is TGTGCCAGTACCGACGGACAGGACGGGCCTTGGGATGAGCAGTTCTTC.

The CDR3 DNA sequence: TGTGCCAGCAGTTCCTTACCGGGACTAGCGGGGTATAAGAACACCGGGGAGCTGTTTTTT. It yields the protein CASSSLPGLAGYKNTGELFF. This chain joins TRBV6-8 and TRBJ2-2; 13 bases map to TRBD2. The CDR3 is made up of 20 amino acids. In germline, CDR1 is MNHGY, CDR2 SAAAGT. Trimming took 4 bases from V and 1 from J; bases not matched to a gene: 12.

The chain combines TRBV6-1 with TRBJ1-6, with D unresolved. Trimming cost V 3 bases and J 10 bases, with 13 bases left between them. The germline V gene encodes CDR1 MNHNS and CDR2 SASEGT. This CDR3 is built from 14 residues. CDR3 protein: CASSDSTMRSPLHF. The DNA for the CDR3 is TGTGCCAGCAGTGATTCGACTATGAGGTCACCCCTCCACTTT.

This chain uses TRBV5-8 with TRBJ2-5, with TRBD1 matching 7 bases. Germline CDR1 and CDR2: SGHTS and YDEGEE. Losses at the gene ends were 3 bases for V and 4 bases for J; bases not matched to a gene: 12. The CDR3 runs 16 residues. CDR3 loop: CASSSPWTGSPETQYF. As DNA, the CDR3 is TGTGCCAGCAGCTCACCCTGGACAGGATCGCCAGAGACCCAGTACTTC.

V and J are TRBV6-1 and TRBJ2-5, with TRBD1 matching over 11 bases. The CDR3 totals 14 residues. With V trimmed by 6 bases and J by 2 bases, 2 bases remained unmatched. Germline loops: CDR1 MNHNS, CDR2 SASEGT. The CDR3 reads CASSRDRGQETQYF. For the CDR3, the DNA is TGTGCCAGCAGCCGGGACAGGGGGCAAGAGACCCAGTACTTC.

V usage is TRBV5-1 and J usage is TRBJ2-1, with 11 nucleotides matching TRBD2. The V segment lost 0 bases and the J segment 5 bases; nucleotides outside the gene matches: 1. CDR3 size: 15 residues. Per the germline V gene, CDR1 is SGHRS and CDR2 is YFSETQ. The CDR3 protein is CASSLVLAGDNEQFF. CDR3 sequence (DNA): TGCGCCAGCAGCTTGGTACTAGCGGGGGACAATGAGCAGTTCTTC.

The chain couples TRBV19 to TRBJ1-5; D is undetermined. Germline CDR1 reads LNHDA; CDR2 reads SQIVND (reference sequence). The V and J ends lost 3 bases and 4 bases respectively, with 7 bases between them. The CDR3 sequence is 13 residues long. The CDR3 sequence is CASSIIENQPQHF. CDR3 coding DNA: TGTGCCAGTAGTATTATAGAGAATCAGCCCCAGCATTTT.

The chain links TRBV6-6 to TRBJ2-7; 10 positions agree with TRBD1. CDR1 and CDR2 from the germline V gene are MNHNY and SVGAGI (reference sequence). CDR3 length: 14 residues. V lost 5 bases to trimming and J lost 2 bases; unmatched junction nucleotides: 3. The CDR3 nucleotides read TGTGCCAGCAGTACCGGGACAGGGGCCTACGAGCAGTACTTC. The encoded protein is CASSTGTGAYEQYF.

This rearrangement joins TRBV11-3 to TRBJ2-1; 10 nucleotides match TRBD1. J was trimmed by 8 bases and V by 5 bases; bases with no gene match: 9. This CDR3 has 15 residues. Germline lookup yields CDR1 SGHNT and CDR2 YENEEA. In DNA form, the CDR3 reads TGTGCCAGCAGCCCGCGGGACAGGGGTGGAGATGAGCAGTTCTTC. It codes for CASSPRDRGGDEQFF.

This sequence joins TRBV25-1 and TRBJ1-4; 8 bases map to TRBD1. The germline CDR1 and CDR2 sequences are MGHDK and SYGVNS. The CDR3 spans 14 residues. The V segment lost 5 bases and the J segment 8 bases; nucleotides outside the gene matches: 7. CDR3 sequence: CASSPQGAGEKLFF. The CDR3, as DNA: TGTGCCAGCAGTCCCCAGGGGGCCGGCGAAAAACTGTTTTTT.

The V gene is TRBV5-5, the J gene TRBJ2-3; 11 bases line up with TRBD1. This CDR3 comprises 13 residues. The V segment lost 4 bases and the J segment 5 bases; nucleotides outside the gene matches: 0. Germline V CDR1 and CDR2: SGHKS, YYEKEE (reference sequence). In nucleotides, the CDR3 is TGTGCCAGCAGCGGGACAGGGGGAGATACGCAGTATTTT. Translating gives CASSGTGGDTQYF. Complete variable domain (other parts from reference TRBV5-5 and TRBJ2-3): DAGVTQSPTHLIKTRGQQVTLRCSPISGHKSVSWYQQVLGQGPQFIFQYYEKEERGRGNFPDRFSARQFPNYSSELNVNALLLGDSALYLCASSGTGGDTQYFGPGTRLTVL.

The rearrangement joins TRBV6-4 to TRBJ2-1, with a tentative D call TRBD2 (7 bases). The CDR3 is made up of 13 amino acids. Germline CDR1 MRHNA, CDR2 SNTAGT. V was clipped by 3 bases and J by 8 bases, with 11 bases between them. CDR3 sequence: CASSDTGRDEQFF. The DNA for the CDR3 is TGTGCCAGCAGTGATACAGGGAGGGATGAGCAGTTCTTC.

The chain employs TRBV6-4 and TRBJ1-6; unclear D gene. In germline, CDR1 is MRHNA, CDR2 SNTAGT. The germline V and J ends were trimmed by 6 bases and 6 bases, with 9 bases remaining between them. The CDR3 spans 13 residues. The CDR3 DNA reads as TGTGCCAGCAGCCAAAATTCTAATTCACCCCTCCACTTT. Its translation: CASSQNSNSPLHF.

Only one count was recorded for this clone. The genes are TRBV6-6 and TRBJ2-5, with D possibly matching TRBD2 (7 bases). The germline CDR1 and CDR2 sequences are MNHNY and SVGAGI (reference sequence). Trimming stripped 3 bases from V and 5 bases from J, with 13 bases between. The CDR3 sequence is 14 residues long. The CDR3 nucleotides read TGTGCCAGCAGTTATAGGGGGGGCAGGGAGACCCAGTACTTC. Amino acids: CASSYRGGRETQYF.

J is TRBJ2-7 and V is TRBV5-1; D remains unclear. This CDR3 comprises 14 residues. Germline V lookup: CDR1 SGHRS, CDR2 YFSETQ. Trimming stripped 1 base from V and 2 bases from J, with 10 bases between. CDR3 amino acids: CASSLIGSPYEQYF. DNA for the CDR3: TGCGCCAGCAGCTTGATTGGCTCCCCCTACGAGCAGTACTTC.

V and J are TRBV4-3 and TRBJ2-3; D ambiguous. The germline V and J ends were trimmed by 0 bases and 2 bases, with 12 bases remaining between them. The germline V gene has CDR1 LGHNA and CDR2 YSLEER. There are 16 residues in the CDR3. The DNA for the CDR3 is TGCGCCAGCAGCCAAGAGGATCTAGATTACACAGATACGCAGTATTTT. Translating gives CASSQEDLDYTDTQYF.

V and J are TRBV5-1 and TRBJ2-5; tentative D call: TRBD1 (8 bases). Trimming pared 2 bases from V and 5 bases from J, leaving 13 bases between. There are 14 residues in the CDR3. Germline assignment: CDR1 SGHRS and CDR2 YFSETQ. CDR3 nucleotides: TGCGCCAGCAGCTTTGAACAGGGGGGGGAGACCCAGTACTTC. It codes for CASSFEQGGETQYF.

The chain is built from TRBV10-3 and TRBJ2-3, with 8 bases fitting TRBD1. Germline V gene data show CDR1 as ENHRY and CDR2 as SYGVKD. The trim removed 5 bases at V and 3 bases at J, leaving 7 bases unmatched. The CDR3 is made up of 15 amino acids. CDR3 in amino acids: CAISSPRGQTDTQYF. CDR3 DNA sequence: TGTGCCATCAGTTCCCCCAGGGGGCAAACAGATACGCAGTATTTT.

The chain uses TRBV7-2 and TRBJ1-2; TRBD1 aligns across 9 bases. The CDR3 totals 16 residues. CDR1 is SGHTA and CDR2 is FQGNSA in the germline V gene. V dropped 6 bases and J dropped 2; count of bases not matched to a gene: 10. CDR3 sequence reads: CASRPSDRGENYGYTF. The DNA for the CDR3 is TGTGCCAGCAGGCCCTCGGACAGGGGAGAAAACTATGGCTACACCTTC.

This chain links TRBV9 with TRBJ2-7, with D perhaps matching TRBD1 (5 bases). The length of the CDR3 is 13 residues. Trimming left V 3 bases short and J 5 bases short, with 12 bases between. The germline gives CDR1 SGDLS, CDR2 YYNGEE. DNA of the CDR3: TGTGCCAGCAGCGACAGGCCTTCCGACGAGCAGTACTTC. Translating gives CASSDRPSDEQYF. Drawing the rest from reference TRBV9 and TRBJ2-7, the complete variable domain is DSGVTQTPKHLITATGQRVTLRCSPRSGDLSVYWYQQSLDQGLQFLIQYYNGEERAKGNILERFSAQQFPDLHSELNLSSLELGDSALYFCASSDRPSDEQYFGPGTRLTVT.

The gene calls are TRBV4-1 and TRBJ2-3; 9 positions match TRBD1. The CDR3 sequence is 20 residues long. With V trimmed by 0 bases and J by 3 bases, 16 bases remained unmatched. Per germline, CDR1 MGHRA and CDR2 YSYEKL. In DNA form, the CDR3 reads TGCGCCAGCAGCCAAGAAGGGACAGGGTCTTTGGGGATAGCAACAGATACGCAGTATTTT. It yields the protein CASSQEGTGSLGIATDTQYF.

The CDR3 is CASSLAGTGVTQPQHF. DNA of the CDR3: TGTGCCAGCAGCTTAGCCGGGACAGGGGTAACTCAGCCCCAGCATTTT. V usage is TRBV7-2 and J usage is TRBJ1-5; 10 bases are shared with TRBD1. J lost 6 bases, V lost 0 bases, and 5 bases had no gene match. Germline V gives CDR1 SGHTA, CDR2 FQGNSA. CDR3 size: 16 residues.

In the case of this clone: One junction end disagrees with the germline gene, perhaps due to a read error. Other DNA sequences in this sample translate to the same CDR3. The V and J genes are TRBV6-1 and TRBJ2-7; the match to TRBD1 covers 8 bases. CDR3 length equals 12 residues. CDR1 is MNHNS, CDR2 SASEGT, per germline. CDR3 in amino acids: CASRDDRGRGYF. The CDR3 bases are TGTGCCAGCAGAGATGACAGGGGACGGGGGTATTTC.

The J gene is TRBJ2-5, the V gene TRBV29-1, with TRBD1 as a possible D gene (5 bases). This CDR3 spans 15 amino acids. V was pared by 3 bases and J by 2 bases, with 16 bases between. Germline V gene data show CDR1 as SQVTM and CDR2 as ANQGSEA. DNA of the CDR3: TGCAGCGTTGATCTTTCGACAGCCTTTCAAGAGACCCAGTACTTC. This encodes CSVDLSTAFQETQYF. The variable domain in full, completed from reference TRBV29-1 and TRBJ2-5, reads SAVISQKPSRDICQRGTSLTIQCQVDSQVTMMFWYRQQPGQSLTLIATANQGSEATYESGFVIDKFPISRPNLTFSTLTVSNMSPEDSSIYLCSVDLSTAFQETQYFGPGTRLLVL.